This is a list of T cell receptor beta chains from one sample in a study of blood T cell repertoires in COVID-19. TCRdb's table, derived via immunoSEQ multiplex PCR, lists solely in-frame clones and lacks some. The table has fewer than 250,000 clones, 85% seen once; the top ten hold 5% to 7%. The sample was peripheral blood. These receptors came from a woman aged 55-69 years with active or convalescent COVID-19. Both conserved end residues are part of each CDR3. Fields, in order: V gene, D gene, J gene, clone size, CDR3 DNA, CDR3 protein. The D gene is left open where the match is weak. Clone sizes are given selectively: once, few, many, or a class where the clone is expanded.

TRBV9,TRBD2,TRBJ2-2,.,TGTGCCAGCAGCGTAGAGCCTAGCGGGACGTTTACCGGGGAGCTGTTTTTT,CASSVEPSGTFTGELFF
TRBV14,TRBD1,TRBJ1-2,few,TGTGCCAGCAGCCAAATTGGGACAGGGTACTATGGCTACACCTTC,CASSQIGTGYYGYTF
TRBV27,TRBD1,TRBJ1-2,once,TGTGCCAGCAGGCCCACAGGGGTTTCGGATGGCTACACCTTC,CASRPTGVSDGYTF
TRBV19,TRBD2,TRBJ2-5,once,TGTGCCAGTAGACTAGCGGTCCAAGAGACCCAGTACTTC,CASRLAVQETQYF
TRBV2,.,TRBJ1-1,.,TGTGCCAGCAGATCTGACAGGAACACTGAAGCTTTCTTT,CASRSDRNTEAFF
TRBV5-6,.,TRBJ2-5,.,TGTGCCAGCAGCTTGGGGAGGCTAGCTGGAGAGACCCAGTACTTC,CASSLGRLAGETQYF
TRBV4-1,.,TRBJ2-3,.,TGCGCCAGCAGCCAAGATCCCTCTGGCACAGATACGCAGTATTTT,CASSQDPSGTDTQYF
TRBV7-9,TRBD2,TRBJ2-5,.,TGTGCCAGCAGCTTAGAGAGATTCGGGGGGCAAGAGACCCAGTACTTC,CASSLERFGGQETQYF
TRBV3-1/TRBV3-2,TRBD2,TRBJ2-7,.,TGTGCCAGCAGCCAAGCCACTAGCGGTGCTGGGTACGAGCAGTACTTC,CASSQATSGAGYEQYF
TRBV7-9,TRBD2,TRBJ2-1,.,TGTGCCAGCAGACGCGGGGGACTAGCTGGCAATGAGCAGTTCTTC,CASRRGGLAGNEQFF
TRBV3-1/TRBV3-2,TRBD1,TRBJ2-7,.,TGTGCCAGCAGCCAAGGGCAAGGACAGGGTGTAGAGCAGTACTTC,CASSQGQGQGVEQYF
TRBV7-9,.,TRBJ2-1,.,TGTGCCAGCAGCTTCACCAGCTACAATGAGCAGTTCTTC,CASSFTSYNEQFF
TRBV2,.,TRBJ1-4,.,TGTGCCAGCAGTGATCGTGGGGGCCGGGAAAAACTGTTTTTT,CASSDRGGREKLFF
TRBV29-1,TRBD1,TRBJ1-2,.,TGCAGCGTTGATGAGGGGGCGCAGGCCTATGGCTACACCTTC,CSVDEGAQAYGYTF
TRBV30,TRBD2,TRBJ2-2,.,TGTGCCTGGAGAACCGCACTAGCGAGGTACCCCGGGGAGCTGTTTTTT,CAWRTALARYPGELFF
TRBV2,.,TRBJ2-1,once,TGTGCCAGCAGTGAGGAGAGACAGCTTAGACAGTTCTTC,CASSEERQLRQFF
TRBV5-1,TRBD2,TRBJ2-1,.,TGCGCCAGCAGCTTTAGCGGGAGGGCCGGCAATGAGCAGTTCTTC,CASSFSGRAGNEQFF
TRBV24-1,TRBD2,TRBJ2-1,.,TGTGCCACCAGTCGAGCGGGAGGGGCGGGCGAGCAGTTCTTC,CATSRAGGAGEQFF
TRBV7-2,TRBD1,TRBJ1-2,.,TGTGCCAGCAGTTCCCCGGGACAGGGCTTTAACTATGGCTACACCTTC,CASSSPGQGFNYGYTF
TRBV7-2,TRBD2,TRBJ2-2,.,TGTGCCAGCAGCTTAAGTAAACTAGCGGGGGGGCCTAACGGGGAGCTGTTTTTT,CASSLSKLAGGPNGELFF
TRBV19,.,TRBJ1-1,.,TGTGCCAGTAGTATACAGGGGACGTTAACTGAAGCTTTCTTT,CASSIQGTLTEAFF
TRBV7-3,.,TRBJ2-5,.,TGTGCCAGCAGCTTAACTGCCGGGAGAGAGACCCAGTACTTC,CASSLTAGRETQYF
TRBV6-4,.,TRBJ2-7,.,TGTGCCAGCAGTTACGGCGAGCAGTACTTC,CASSYGEQYF
TRBV29-1,.,TRBJ1-4,.,TGCAGCGTCCAGGTTGGGCAGGGCCGCGAAAAACTGTTTTTT,CSVQVGQGREKLFF
TRBV12-5,TRBD2,TRBJ2-3,.,TGTGCTAGTGGTTTGGGGGTAGCGGGAGTTGGGGCAGATACGCAGTATTTT,CASGLGVAGVGADTQYF
TRBV12-3/TRBV12-4,.,TRBJ1-1,.,TGTGCCAGCAGTCCGGAGGCGGGGGACGCTTTCTTT,CASSPEAGDAFF
TRBV27,.,TRBJ2-3,.,TGTGCCAGCAGTCCCACAGGGATGAGTCGAGATACGCAGTATTTT,CASSPTGMSRDTQYF